This record looks at one T cell receptor (beta chain) sequence and its context. Its antigen target is currently unknown. The sample comes from a study of cytomegalovirus exposure and HLA in healthy donors (TCRdb year 2017). About the full investigation: An earlier analysis of several hundred of the donors reported about 280 Gb of sequence data and 90 million to 120 million unique TCR beta sequences obtained from about 200 million T cells. An early release covering about 600 HLA-typed donors comprised roughly 300 gigabases of sequencing data and tens of millions of unique TCR sequences. Of the approximately 400 genotyped donors, over 70% fell in the genetic ancestry cluster associated with self-reported Caucasian donors. The aim of the study was to test whether cataloging public T cell receptors could identify signatures of past pathogen exposure. Using immunosequencing, the study profiled T cell repertoires from fewer than 700 subjects and related those repertoires to cytomegalovirus serostatus. A separate validation cohort of more than 100 different subjects was used in addition to the roughly 670-subject first cohort. To predict cytomegalovirus infection status, the study brought together high-throughput TCR immunosequencing, statistical association of individual TCRs with disease status, and machine learning. A later analysis re-analyzed previously published TCR beta repertoires from roughly 630 donors and added high-resolution HLA genotyping to study TCR occurrence patterns. In the later analysis, no new phenotypic data were used to find candidate immune exposures; instead, reliance was placed on TCR beta sequences and their occurrence across donors. In an earlier analysis of over 550 of the donors, high-throughput TCR beta sequencing was used to judge whether each TCR beta V gene segment behaved as functional or pseudogenic. Alongside the repertoire data, information on donor age, sex, ethnicity and CMV serostatus was compiled. Genome-wide SNP genotypes for about 65% of the roughly 670 donors were used in a later genetic analysis, which treated that subset as a discovery cohort. All discovery cohort repertoires had been generated using a single sequencing platform. Both class I and class II loci were covered by HLA typing, at four-digit resolution. Typing coverage varied by locus: roughly 629-630 donors for A, B, C, DRB1 and DQB1; more than 500 for DQA1; approximately 610 for DPA1; about 450 for DPB1. Because of strong linkage in the cohort, four to six DR-DQ haplotypes were treated as single units for association and clustering. Across around 400 genotyped donors of the cohort, an average of approximately 220,000 unique TCR beta nucleotide sequences per donor were sequenced, and around 20% of those sequences were non-productive. Results and caveats for the whole study, not just this receptor: In a later genetic analysis, a missense DCLRE1C variant was associated with V-gene and J-gene trimming of TCR beta chains, and the association was replicated in an independent cohort. A later analysis found that most CMV-associated TCR beta chains appeared HLA-restricted, with HLA associations seemingly driven largely by CMV exposure. A further reported finding was that TCR beta sequences accurately predicted the HLA-A and HLA-B alleles for most subjects in the first cohort. The earlier analysis of 587 of the donors excluded seventeen rarely observed V segments, including chromosome 9 orphons, because counts were too low. HLA typing was unavailable for some donors at each locus, so association tests used only the typed subset. At a false discovery rate of 0.05, a later analysis linked about 16,000 TCR beta sequences to specific HLA alleles. A later genetic analysis reported fewer N-insertions in productive TCRs among donors in an Asian-associated ancestry cluster than the roughly 720-donor mean. Several of the top co-occurrence clusters appeared to be linked to parvovirus B19, influenza, CMV and Epstein-Barr virus, according to a later analysis. In a later analysis, TCR association rates were found to vary across HLA loci, with the most associated TCRs seen for DRB1 alleles and the fewest for HLA-C alleles. A cluster of highly shared sequence variants was judged likely to represent a technical artifact of the sequencing pipeline. Linkage disequilibrium might explain the correlated functional status among segregating V segments, but an unknown experimental factor could not be excluded. Compared with equally common non-associated chains, HLA-associated TCR beta chains in a later analysis were more clonally expanded and had lower generation probabilities. The cohort was sequenced for TCR beta chains only, and without alpha or paired-chain data the features that could be detected were limited. According to the authors, the approach could potentially be generalized to other disease states and immunological phenotypes. Strong co-occurrence of HLA alleles, especially DR and DQ, made assigning TCR associations to individual alleles difficult. In both the original and validation cohorts, the classifier was reported to diagnose cytomegalovirus status with high specificity and sensitivity. A total of 164 TCR beta chains were listed by the study as associated with cytomegalovirus. For the cohort, immune exposure information was limited to CMV serostatus. The presence/absence analyses assumed that sequencing depth was roughly uniform across donors, and that assumption may not be true. A few of the identified cytomegalovirus-associated TCR beta chains were confirmed in vitro to be specific for cytomegalovirus antigens. Across donors, most TCR sequences were observed very rarely, whereas some public TCRs were present in many individuals. An earlier analysis of approximately 590 of the donors showed that most TCR beta V segments appeared in productive rearrangements either about 90% or about 30% of the time, which broadly matched IMGT annotations.

The cohort consisted of 666 healthy bone marrow donors. All cohort members were sampled while nominally healthy, although unrecorded immune exposures were likely present. The donor was CMV seropositive and belonged to the group of 250 to 300 seropositive cohort members. A peripheral blood sample was provided by each donor, and peripheral blood mononuclear cells were used for TCR beta sequencing. The Qiagen DNeasy Blood Extraction Kit was used to extract genomic DNA from the blood cell samples. The library came from the immunoSEQ multiplex PCR assay. For the multiplex PCR, a mixture combining 60 forward primers for TCR Vbeta segments and 13 reverse primers for TCR Jbeta segments was used. A multiplex PCR assay on genomic DNA amplified the CDR3 region of rearranged TCR beta genes. On the Illumina HiSeq System, the amplified TCR beta libraries were sequenced as 87-base-pair reads. In the original analysis: Across the 670 or so repertoires, a later analysis counted 80 million or so unique TCR beta chains, around 11 million of which were shared by at least two donors. Raw reads were error-corrected and collapsed into unique sequences with a nearest-neighbor algorithm that merged closely related sequences to remove PCR and sequencing errors. Alignment of CDR3 sequences to IMGT reference sequences was used to assign V, D and J gene segments. For a sequence to be retained, at least a six-nucleotide match to both a V gene segment and a J gene segment was required. A rearrangement was called productive if the CDR3 had no stop codons and remained in frame with V and J, and every other rearrangement was called non-productive. Following IMGT convention, CDR3 was defined as the stretch from the second conserved V-encoded cysteine to the conserved J-encoded phenylalanine. Sequences without an unambiguous match to a single V gene segment were excluded from the earlier analysis of about 630 of the donors. In an earlier analysis of 587 of the donors, V segments were called functional above 56.7% productive rearrangements and were called segregating when the between-donor standard deviation exceeded 5%. A statistical classification framework was built to diagnose cytomegalovirus status from the catalog of TCR beta chain sequences. V and J gene assignment, in a later analysis, came from comparing TCR nucleotide sequences with IMGT/GENE-DB human TR gene sequences. The TCRdist pipeline was used in a later analysis to assign CDR3 sequences and most-parsimonious VDJ recombination scenarios. In a later analysis, each TCR beta chain was defined by its CDR3 amino acid sequence together with its V-gene family, and reads without a unique V-gene family were excluded. A later analysis removed roughly 590 highly shared, low-generation-probability nucleotide sequences to deal with suspected cross-contamination and a sequencing artifact. In a later analysis, a clonal expansion index for each public chain was calculated from normalized within-repertoire ranks of inferred template counts. A later analysis computed generation probabilities with a VDJ recombination model fitted to out-of-frame rearrangements, and checked the results against IGoR. In a later analysis, TCR-TCR, TCR-HLA and TCR-CMV co-occurrence was scored with hypergeometric tests, and a repertoire-size bias correction was applied to TCR pairs. In a later analysis, false discovery rates were estimated by permuting HLA or CMV assignments 20 times. In a later analysis, co-occurring TCRs were grouped using DBSCAN, and TCRdist sequence similarity was added for clustering within HLA-allele-positive subsets. For co-occurrence clustering, repertoires with fewer than 30,000 or more than 120,000 public chains were excluded, along with roughly 5 repertoires with anomalous nucleotide sharing. Held by TCRdb, this immuneACCESS table contains in-frame sequences only and omits some clones. Under half of the omission traces to an unresolved V gene where checked; the cause of the rest is unknown. V and J calls and clone size are as listed in that table; D and trimming were resolved from the DNA. This sample's listing comprises fewer than 40,000 clones. Under 2% of the sample lies in the top ten.

Sequencing input: PBMCs. The clonotype comes from a woman in her thirties or forties in good health and CMV-seropositive.

The CDR3 protein sequence reads: CASSPWTRVHNEQFF. The sequenced DNA is TGTGCCAGCAGCCCCTGGACTAGAGTCCACAATGAGCAGTTCTTC. The V and J genes are TRBV7-9 and TRBJ2-1; TRBD2 lines up with 7 middle nucleotides. The CDR3 has 15 amino acids, counting the end cysteine and phenylalanine. The only DNA kept is the CDR3, 45 bases in frame from the first base. For CDR1 and CDR2, the germline V gene (reference sequence) lists SEHNR and FQNEAQ. V lost 5 bases and J lost 5 bases, and the count of bases not matched to a germline gene is 9.